Listed here are 9 T cell receptor beta chains from one sample, sequenced in a study of CD8+CD57+ T cells in acquired aplastic anemia. Genomic DNA provided the template from which TCR beta VDJ and CDR3 profiles were obtained. TCRdb reprocessed the reads via MiXCR and lists one record per CDR3 protein. The table has hundreds of thousands of distinct CDR3 sequences, roughly a third seen once. Individuals selected for sequencing had exhibited CD8+CD57+ cell expansion on flow cytometry. Sequenced sample: sorted CD4+, CD8+, or CD8+CD57+ T cells (not recorded which) from PBMCs. The receptors derive from a human donor with aplastic anemia.

This clonotype has more than one count but fewer than ten. This chain connects TRBV5-5 to TRBJ1-2; D is undetermined. The V gene lost 1 base and the J gene lost 4 bases, with 11 bases spanning the gap. The CDR3 extends over 14 amino acids. Per the germline V gene, CDR1 is SGHKS and CDR2 is YYEKEE (reference sequence). CDR3 in amino acids: CASSLLGFTYGYTF. The CDR3 DNA is TGTGCCAGCAGCTTGCTAGGGTTTACCTATGGCTACACCTTC.

As regards this clonotype: A read error may explain this, as a much larger clone is one base away. As the CDR3 is not closed by the conserved phenylalanine or tryptophan, this likely results from a read error. V gene TRBV7-9 combines with J gene TRBJ2-5, with 13 bases aligning to TRBD2. The CDR3 loop spans 15 amino acids. In germline, CDR1 is SEHNR, CDR2 FQNEAQ (reference sequence). The junction had 5 bases not matched to a gene; V was cut back by 5 bases and J by 5 bases. The CDR3 bases are TGTGCCAGCAGCCCACTAGCGGGGGGGCCCGAGACCCAGTACTTA. The encoded protein is CASSPLAGGPETQYL.

This clonotype showed up many times. The chain links TRBV24-1 to TRBJ2-1; D gene ambiguous. From germline, CDR1 is KGHDR and CDR2 SFDVKD. Trimming removed 0 bases at V and 9 bases at J, with 11 bases between. CDR3 size: 14 residues. In DNA, the CDR3 is TGTGCCACCAGTGATTTGCAGGCATATGGTGAGCAGTTCTTC. It encodes CATSDLQAYGEQFF.

As to this clonotype: Possible read error: a much larger clone is one base away. The V and J genes are TRBV19 and TRBJ2-3; 10 nucleotides match TRBD2. In germline, CDR1 is LNHDA, CDR2 SQIVND (reference sequence). The length of the CDR3 is 14 residues. The CDR3 sequence is CAISGLAGTDTQYF. The CDR3 DNA reads as TGTGCCATTAGTGGACTAGCGGGCACAGATACGCAGTATTTT.

This clonotype was observed a few times. The chain couples TRBV30 to TRBJ2-7; D unclear. CDR1 and CDR2 (germline): GTSNPN, SVGIG (reference sequence). The ends were cut back, 2 bases at V and 2 bases at J, with 4 bases in the middle. The length of the CDR3 is 11 residues. The CDR3 DNA follows: TGTGCCTGGAGTTCAACCTACGAGCAGTACTTC. Encoded protein: CAWSSTYEQYF.

This clonotype was counted at least ten times. The chain links TRBV24-1 to TRBJ2-1, with TRBD2 matching over 7 bases. The CDR3 runs to 15 residues. V lost 5 bases and J lost 2; bases outside the gene matches: 5. The germline V gene has CDR1 KGHDR and CDR2 SFDVKD. CDR3 sequence (DNA): TGTGCCACCAGTGGCTTGGCGGGAGCCTACAATGAGCAGTTCTTC. This codes for CATSGLAGAYNEQFF.

The chain has TRBV25-1 and TRBJ1-2; no clear D. The CDR3 totals 13 residues. Trimming removed 7 bases at V and 7 bases at J, with 16 bases between. CDR1 and CDR2 (germline): MGHDK, SYGVNS. The chain's CDR3 is CASKIVSLSGYTF. The CDR3 DNA reads as TGTGCCAGCAAGATTGTAAGCCTGAGTGGCTACACCTTC.

In its sample, this clonotype was seen many times. Sequence at one end of the junction differs from germline and may be a read error. This sequence joins TRBV7-6 and TRBJ2-1; D not certain. The CDR3 totals 13 residues. CDR1 and CDR2 (germline): SGHVS, FNYEAQ. CDR3 DNA sequence: TGTGCCAGCAGCACTTACTCGTACGCCTTACAAGTCTTC. This gives the protein CASSTYSYALQVF.

This clonotype was found a few times. V gene TRBV6-2 or TRBV6-3 combines with J gene TRBJ2-5; D is undetermined. Trimming took 2 bases from V and 5 from J, leaving 6 bases between them. This CDR3 comprises 12 residues. Germline V gene lookup returns CDR1 MNHEY and CDR2 SVGEGT. Written as DNA, the CDR3 is TGTGCCAGCAGTTACCCAGACGAGACCCAGTACTTC. Its protein product is CASSYPDETQYF.